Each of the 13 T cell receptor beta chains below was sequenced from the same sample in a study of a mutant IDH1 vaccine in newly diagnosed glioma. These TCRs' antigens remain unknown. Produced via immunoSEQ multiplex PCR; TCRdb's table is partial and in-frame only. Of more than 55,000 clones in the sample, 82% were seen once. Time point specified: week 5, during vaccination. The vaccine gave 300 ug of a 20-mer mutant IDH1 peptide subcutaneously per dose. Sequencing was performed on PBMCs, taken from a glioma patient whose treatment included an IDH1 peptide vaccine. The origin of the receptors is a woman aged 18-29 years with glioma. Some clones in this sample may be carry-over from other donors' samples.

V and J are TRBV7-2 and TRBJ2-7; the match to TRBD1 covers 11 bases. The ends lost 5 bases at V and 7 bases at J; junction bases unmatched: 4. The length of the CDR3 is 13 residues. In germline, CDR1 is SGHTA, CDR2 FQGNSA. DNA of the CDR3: TGTGCCAGCAGCCCTGGGACAGGGGGAGAGCAGTACTTC. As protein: CASSPGTGGEQYF.

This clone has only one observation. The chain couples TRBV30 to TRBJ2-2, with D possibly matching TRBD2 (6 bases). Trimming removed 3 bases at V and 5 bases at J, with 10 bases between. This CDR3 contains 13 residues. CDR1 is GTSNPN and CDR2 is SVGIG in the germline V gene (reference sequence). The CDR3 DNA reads TGTGCCTGGAGCGGGAGAGGTACCGGGGAGCTGTTTTTT. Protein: CAWSGRGTGELFF.

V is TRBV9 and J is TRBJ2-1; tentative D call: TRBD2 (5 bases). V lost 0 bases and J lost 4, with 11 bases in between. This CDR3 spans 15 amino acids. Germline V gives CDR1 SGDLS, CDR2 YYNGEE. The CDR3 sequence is CASSVAVSAYNEQFF. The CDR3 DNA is TGTGCCAGCAGCGTAGCGGTTAGCGCGTACAATGAGCAGTTCTTC.

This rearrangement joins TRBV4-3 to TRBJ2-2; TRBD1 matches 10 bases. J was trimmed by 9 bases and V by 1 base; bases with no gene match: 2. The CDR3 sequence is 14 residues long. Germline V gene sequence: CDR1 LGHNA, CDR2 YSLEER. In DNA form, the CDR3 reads TGCGCCAGCAGCCAAGGGGACAGGGGTCGGGAGCTGTTTTTT. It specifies CASSQGDRGRELFF.

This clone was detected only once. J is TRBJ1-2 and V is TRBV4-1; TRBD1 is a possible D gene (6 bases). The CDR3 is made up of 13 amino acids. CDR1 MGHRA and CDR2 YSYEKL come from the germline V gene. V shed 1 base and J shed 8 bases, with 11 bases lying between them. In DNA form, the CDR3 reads TGCGCCAGCAGCCAAGCCACAGGGACGGGCTACACCTTC. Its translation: CASSQATGTGYTF.

For the CDR3, the DNA is TGTGCCAGCAGCTTAGTCCGGAGGCTAGCCAAAGATACGCAGTATTTT. This sequence encodes CASSLVRRLAKDTQYF. The V and J genes are TRBV7-8 and TRBJ2-3; D is possibly TRBD2 (5 bases). Trimming took off 1 base at V and 5 bases at J, with 16 bases between the two ends. The CDR3 spans 16 residues. CDR1 SGHVS and CDR2 FQNEAQ come from the germline V gene.

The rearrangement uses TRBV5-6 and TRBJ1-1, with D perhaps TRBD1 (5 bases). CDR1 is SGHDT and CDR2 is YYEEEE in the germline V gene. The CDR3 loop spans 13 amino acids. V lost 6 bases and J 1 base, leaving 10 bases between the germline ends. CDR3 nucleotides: TGTGCCAGCAACCTAGGGGCGAACACTGAAGCTTTCTTT. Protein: CASNLGANTEAFF.

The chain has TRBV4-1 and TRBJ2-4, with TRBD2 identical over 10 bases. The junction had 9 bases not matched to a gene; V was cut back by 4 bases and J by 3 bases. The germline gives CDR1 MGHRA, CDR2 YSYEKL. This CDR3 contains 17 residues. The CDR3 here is CASSPLGASGSKNIQYF. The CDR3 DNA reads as TGCGCCAGCAGCCCCCTGGGTGCTAGCGGGAGCAAAAACATTCAGTACTTC.

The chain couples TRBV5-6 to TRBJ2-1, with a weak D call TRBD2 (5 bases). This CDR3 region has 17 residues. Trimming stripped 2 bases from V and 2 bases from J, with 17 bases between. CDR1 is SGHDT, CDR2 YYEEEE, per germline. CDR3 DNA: TGTGCCAGCAGCTTAATTTTGTCGGAGGTTGCCTACAATGAGCAGTTCTTC. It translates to CASSLILSEVAYNEQFF.

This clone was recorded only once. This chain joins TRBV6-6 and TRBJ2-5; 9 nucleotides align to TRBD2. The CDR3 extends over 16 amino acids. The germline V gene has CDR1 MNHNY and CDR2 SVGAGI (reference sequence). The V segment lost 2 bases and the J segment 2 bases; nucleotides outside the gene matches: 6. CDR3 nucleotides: TGTGCCAGCAGTTACCACGGACTAGCGACGCAAGAGACCCAGTACTTC. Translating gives CASSYHGLATQETQYF.

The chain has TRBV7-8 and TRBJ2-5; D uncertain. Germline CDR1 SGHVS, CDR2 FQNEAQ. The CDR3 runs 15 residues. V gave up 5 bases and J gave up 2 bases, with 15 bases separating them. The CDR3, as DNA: TGTGCCAGCAGCCTTACCCGCAGACTGCAAGAGACCCAGTACTTC. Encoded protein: CASSLTRRLQETQYF.

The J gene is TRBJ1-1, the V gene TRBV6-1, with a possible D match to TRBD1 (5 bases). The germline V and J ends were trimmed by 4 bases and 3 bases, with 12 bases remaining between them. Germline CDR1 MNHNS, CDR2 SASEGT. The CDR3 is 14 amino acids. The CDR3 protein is CASSARGGDTEAFF. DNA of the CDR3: TGTGCCAGCAGTGCCCGGGGGGGGGACACTGAAGCTTTCTTT.

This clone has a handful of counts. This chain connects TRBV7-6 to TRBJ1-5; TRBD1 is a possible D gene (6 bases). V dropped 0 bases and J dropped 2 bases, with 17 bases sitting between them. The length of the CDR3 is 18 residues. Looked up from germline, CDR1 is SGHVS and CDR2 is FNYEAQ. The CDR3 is CASSLAPAGVGGNQPQHF. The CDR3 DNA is TGTGCCAGCAGCTTAGCGCCGGCAGGGGTAGGAGGCAATCAGCCCCAGCATTTT.